A selection of T cell receptor beta chains follows, all from one sample in a study of cytomegalovirus exposure and HLA in healthy donors. Only in-frame clones appear in the TCRdb table, and some are missing; sequencing was by immunoSEQ multiplex PCR. This table has under 200,000 clones, roughly two thirds appearing once. Sample: PBMCs. Receptors were obtained from a woman under 40 in good health and CMV-seronegative. Each CDR3 is given with its conserved first and last residue. The D gene is left open where the match is weak. Expanded clones are given a class, and other clones once, few, many or no size at all.

>TRBJ1-2|TRBV7-9|-|16|-
TGTTCCAGCAGCTTGAGGAGGCCGTCGACTAACTATGGCTACACCTTC
CSSSLRRPSTNYGYTF
>TRBJ2-3|TRBV9|TRBD2|14|-
TGTGCCAGCAGCGCAGGACTAGCGGGAGTATCGCAGTATTTT
CASSAGLAGVSQYF
>TRBJ1-5|TRBV6-5|-|14|once
TGTGCCAGAAAGACAAAAGGTGGCAATCAGCCCCAGCATTTT
CARKTKGGNQPQHF
>TRBJ2-3|TRBV2|TRBD2|15|-
TGTGCCAGCAGTGAACTAGCGGGAGCACTAGATACGCAGTATTTT
CASSELAGALDTQYF
>TRBJ1-1|TRBV9|-|16|few
TGTGCCAGCAGCGTAACCACGGGTAGGTCGAACACTGAAGCTTTCTTT
CASSVTTGRSNTEAFF
>TRBJ2-1|TRBV29-1|-|13|few
TGCAGCGTTGCCAGGGGCGTTAACAATGAGCAGTTCTTC
CSVARGVNNEQFF
>TRBJ2-3|TRBV5-6|TRBD1|15|-
TGTGCCAGCAGCTTGGGTCAACAGGGGTCAGATACGCAGTATTTT
CASSLGQQGSDTQYF
>TRBJ2-7|TRBV19|TRBD1|13|-
TGTGCCAGTAGGGGGACAGGGAGATACGAGCAGTACTTC
CASRGTGRYEQYF
>TRBJ2-6|TRBV5-4|TRBD1|15|-
TGTGCCAGCAGCAATACAGGGGATGGGTCCAACGTCCTGACTTTC
CASSNTGDGSNVLTF
>TRBJ2-2|TRBV7-8|-|15|-
TGTGCCAGCAGCTTGCGTGGGGCGTACACCGGGGAGCTGTTTTTT
CASSLRGAYTGELFF
>TRBJ2-3|TRBV6-5|TRBD1|14|-
TGTGCCAGCACAACAGGGGGCGTAACAGATACGCAGTATTTT
CASTTGGVTDTQYF
>TRBJ1-2|TRBV7-8|-|13|-
TGTGCCAGCAGCTTTGACAGCCTTTATGGCTACACCTTC
CASSFDSLYGYTF
>TRBJ1-4|TRBV5-4|TRBD1|14|few
TGTGCCAGCAGCCCGGGACAGGGAAATGAAAAACTGTTTTTT
CASSPGQGNEKLFF
>TRBJ2-3|TRBV4-3|-|16|-
TGCGCCAGCAGCCAAGTTCGGGATCACCACACAGATACGCAGTATTTT
CASSQVRDHHTDTQYF
>TRBJ2-5|TRBV19|-|13|-
TGTGCCAGTAGTATAGTCGTGAGATCTTCCCAGTACTTC
CASSIVVRSSQYF
>TRBJ1-6|TRBV6-1|TRBD1|14|-
TGTGCCAGCAGCCTACAGGGGATTGGTTCACCCCTCCACTTT
CASSLQGIGSPLHF
>TRBJ2-5|TRBV5-1|TRBD2|16|-
TGCGCCAGCAGCTTGGAGTCTAGCGGGTACCAAGAGACCCAGTACTTC
CASSLESSGYQETQYF
>TRBJ2-2|TRBV4-1|TRBD2|18|once
TGCGCCAGCAGCCAAGGAGTCCTGCGGGAGGCCTTCACCGGGGAGCTGTTTTTT
CASSQGVLREAFTGELFF
>TRBJ1-1|TRBV6-1|-|13|-
TGTGCCAGCAGTGGGCAGGTGAACACTGAAGCTTTCTTT
CASSGQVNTEAFF
>TRBJ2-2|TRBV7-9|-|12|once
TGTGCCAGCAGCCAACTGACCGGGGAGCTGTTTTTT
CASSQLTGELFF
>TRBJ2-1|TRBV4-2|TRBD2|19|-
TGTGCCAGCAGCCAACCCCCCCGGACTAGCGGGAGTCACTACAATGAGCAGTTCTTC
CASSQPPRTSGSHYNEQFF
>TRBJ2-7|TRBV28|-|14|-
TGTGCCAGCAGTTTACGACAGGCCTCCTGGGTGCAGTACTTC
CASSLRQASWVQYF
>TRBJ2-1|TRBV27|TRBD2|15|-
TGTGCCAGCAGTCCTGCGGGAGGGATCTACAATGAGCAGTTCTTC
CASSPAGGIYNEQFF
>TRBJ1-1|TRBV6-1|-|14|-
TGTGCCAGCAGTAACAGGGATTGGGGCACTGAAGCTTTCTTT
CASSNRDWGTEAFF
>TRBJ2-1|TRBV5-1|-|15|-
TGCGCCAGCAGCTTGGGCCTAGCGAACTACAATGAGCAGTTCTTC
CASSLGLANYNEQFF
>TRBJ2-7|TRBV10-1|TRBD2|17|-
TGCGCCAGCAGTGAGTCGACTTTAGGCGGGAGGGCCCACGAGCAGTACTTC
CASSESTLGGRAHEQYF
>TRBJ1-5|TRBV6-6|-|16|once
TGTGCCAGCAGTTACGAAGGGGGGGCGGAGGATCAGCCCCAGCATTTT
CASSYEGGAEDQPQHF
>TRBJ2-2|TRBV19|TRBD2|16|-
TGTGCCAGTAGTATTAGGCCTAGCGGGAGTACCGGGGAGCTGTTTTTT
CASSIRPSGSTGELFF
>TRBJ1-3|TRBV5-1|-|13|-
TGCGCCAGCAGCGTACCAGGTGGAAACACCATATATTTT
CASSVPGGNTIYF
>TRBJ1-4|TRBV28|TRBD1|17|-
TGTGCCAGCAGTTACAACAGGGGATTGCCAACTAATGAAAAACTGTTTTTT
CASSYNRGLPTNEKLFF
>TRBJ1-1|TRBV28|-|12|once
TGTGCCAGCAGCCGAGGGAGCCCTGAAGCTTTCTTT
CASSRGSPEAFF
>TRBJ2-3|TRBV21-1|-|14|-
TGTGCCAGCAGTCCGAAGGCAGGGTCAGATACGCAGTATTTT
CASSPKAGSDTQYF
>TRBJ2-7|TRBV6-5|TRBD1|16|-
TGTGCCAGCAGTTTAATACAGGGGTTCGACTCCTACGAGCAGTACTTC
CASSLIQGFDSYEQYF
>TRBJ2-7|TRBV29-1|TRBD2|19|few
TGCAGCGTTGAAGCATATGACGGGACTAGCGGGTCGAGCTCCTACGAGCAGTACTTC
CSVEAYDGTSGSSSYEQYF
>TRBJ2-3|TRBV29-1|TRBD1|14|-
TGCAGCGCCTCGCAGGGGGCAAGCACAGATACGCAGTATTTT
CSASQGASTDTQYF
>TRBJ2-7|TRBV4-3|TRBD2|15|-
TGCGCCAGCAGTTATGGACTAGCGGGGACCTACGAGCAGTACTTC
CASSYGLAGTYEQYF
>TRBJ2-1|TRBV6-1|-|16|-
TGTGCCAGCAGTGAATGGGGAGGGGGCTCCTACAATGAGCAGTTCTTC
CASSEWGGGSYNEQFF
>TRBJ1-4|TRBV5-6|TRBD1|14|-
TGTGCCAGCAGCCGGACGCTCTCAGGGGGAAAACTGTTTTTT
CASSRTLSGGKLFF
>TRBJ1-5|TRBV7-2|-|13|-
TGTGCCAGCAGCCGACAGGGCAATCAGCCCCAGCATTTT
CASSRQGNQPQHF
>TRBJ1-2|TRBV5-6|TRBD1|13|-
TGTGCCAGCAGCCTGGGACAGAACTATGGCTACACCTTC
CASSLGQNYGYTF
>TRBJ2-2|TRBV7-2|-|13|-
TGTGCCAGCAGCTTAAGAGGTACCGGGGAGCTGTTTTTT
CASSLRGTGELFF
>TRBJ2-3|TRBV4-1|TRBD2|16|few
TGCGCCAGCAGCCAAGATCTCGCGGGGGGAGGAGATACGCAGTATTTT
CASSQDLAGGGDTQYF
>TRBJ2-1|TRBV18|TRBD2|16|-
TGTGCCAGCTCGCCCCCGGGACTAGCGGGAGAATATGAGCAGTTCTTC
CASSPPGLAGEYEQFF
>TRBJ2-3|TRBV5-1|TRBD2|15|-
TGCGCCAGCAGCTTGGTAGCGGGAAGCACAGATACGCAGTATTTT
CASSLVAGSTDTQYF